The clone carrying this T cell receptor beta chain was seen at least ten times. This CDR3 comprises 16 residues. V was cut by 6 bases and J by 9 bases, with 21 bases left in between. The germline CDR1 and CDR2 sequences are MNHNS and SASEGT. This sample stems from a study of early T cells in non-severe SARS-CoV-2 infection. TCRdb passed the 5' RACE reads through MiXCR, listing each CDR3 protein once. This table has some 52,000 distinct CDR3 sequences, 8% appearing once. This clonotype originated in an adult who was a healthcare worker with PCR-confirmed SARS-CoV-2 infection or an uninfected control (not recorded which). Sequencing was performed on whole blood. V usage is TRBV6-1 and J usage is TRBJ1-6, with D possibly being TRBD1 (5 bases). The CDR3 sequence: CASSSTKGSLGSPLHF. The CDR3 nucleotides are TGTGCCAGCAGCTCGACAAAGGGGAGTTTGGGTTCACCCCTCCACTTT.